Here is one T cell receptor beta chain with its context. Repertoires were generated with immunoSEQ multiplex PCR, while TCRdb's copy carries only in-frame clones and drops some. The table records about 73,000 clones, under 90% of them present only once. This entry belongs to a study of T cell changes during pregnancy in multiple sclerosis. Germline V lookup: CDR1 SGHTS, CDR2 YDEGEE. This CDR3 region has 13 residues. Trimming stripped 0 bases from V and 5 bases from J, with 8 bases between. This TCR was sampled from a female donor in good health, enrolled as a control in a pregnancy study. This chain joins TRBV5-8 and TRBJ2-5; D ambiguous. The source material was peripheral blood, sampled after pregnancy. CDR3 coding DNA: TGTGCCAGCAGCTTGGGTTTCGAGGAGACCCAGTACTTC. It yields the protein CASSLGFEETQYF.